This T cell receptor (beta chain) derives from a study of blood T cell repertoires in COVID-19. The wider study: The samples span acute and convalescent COVID-19 from the United States, Italy and Spain. T cells, B-cell-depleted T cells, or PBMCs supplied cDNA or gDNA.

In the authors' workflow: Reference gene primer amplification yielded estimated nucleated cell counts. TCRdb's copy holds only in-frame clones and misses some; the assay was immunoSEQ multiplex PCR. The V and J calls and clone size are taken from that table; D and trimming were inferred from the DNA. The sample shows around 620,000 clones, 80% to 90% of them seen only once. The V end lost 5 bases, the J end lost 0 bases, and 10 bases lay between the germline ends. Germline V gene data show CDR1 as SGHAT and CDR2 as FQNNGV. CDR3 length equals 14 residues. This chain uses TRBV11-2 with TRBJ1-1; no clear D gene. The TCR comes from a woman aged 18-29 years with acute or convalescent COVID-19. Source material: peripheral blood. CDR3 DNA: TGTGCCAGCAGCCTCCCAAACATGAACACTGAAGCTTTCTTT. Translated, it gives CASSLPNMNTEAFF.